This is a list of T cell receptor beta chains from one sample in a study of cytomegalovirus exposure and HLA in healthy donors. Libraries were prepared by immunoSEQ multiplex PCR; TCRdb keeps only in-frame clonotypes and omits some of them. The sample contains 150,000 to 200,000 clones, roughly 79% of which appear only once. The sequencing sample was made of PBMCs. The receptors were sampled from a man in his forties in good health and CMV-seropositive. The CDR3 runs from the conserved cysteine through the conserved F or W. D genes are given only for firm matches. Some rows mark clone size as missing; the rest say once, few, many or name a class of expanded clone.

length: 17; J: TRBJ2-2; size: .; V: TRBV28; D: .; DNA: TGTGCCAGTACCCCGGGACACCTCACCTCGAACACCGGGGAGCTGTTTTTT; CDR3: CASTPGHLTSNTGELFF
length: 13; J: TRBJ1-5; size: .; V: TRBV6-5; D: .; DNA: TGTGCCAGCAGTGTCCAGGGAAATCAGCCCCAGCATTTT; CDR3: CASSVQGNQPQHF
length: 13; J: TRBJ1-2; size: .; V: TRBV30; D: .; DNA: TGTGCCTGGAGTTCCGACGGGTACTATGGCTACACCTTC; CDR3: CAWSSDGYYGYTF
length: 16; J: TRBJ2-1; size: .; V: TRBV7-9; D: TRBD2; DNA: TGTGCCAGCAGCCGAACGACTAGCGGGAGTATCAATGAGCAGTTCTTC; CDR3: CASSRTTSGSINEQFF
length: 16; J: TRBJ2-1; size: .; V: TRBV18; D: .; DNA: TGTGCCAGCTCACCACCGGGGCGGAGCTCCTACAATGAGCAGTTCTTC; CDR3: CASSPPGRSSYNEQFF
length: 13; J: TRBJ2-7; size: .; V: TRBV2; D: .; DNA: TGTGCCAGCAACGAAGAGGGTGCCTACGAGCAGTACTTC; CDR3: CASNEEGAYEQYF
length: 14; J: TRBJ2-1; size: .; V: TRBV11-1; D: .; DNA: TGTGCCAGCAGCTTAGCCGGACAGTACAATGAGCAGTTCTTC; CDR3: CASSLAGQYNEQFF
length: 16; J: TRBJ2-7; size: .; V: TRBV7-3; D: TRBD2; DNA: TGTGCCAGCAGCTTAACGTTAGCGGGAATTGGGTACGAGCAGTACTTC; CDR3: CASSLTLAGIGYEQYF
length: 17; J: TRBJ2-5; size: .; V: TRBV11-3; D: TRBD2; DNA: TGTGCCAGCAGCCCACGACTAGCGGGAGGGCCGGAAGAGACCCAGTACTTC; CDR3: CASSPRLAGGPEETQYF
length: 12; J: TRBJ2-7; size: .; V: TRBV28; D: .; DNA: TGTGCCAGCAGTTTTCAGAACTACGAGCAGTACTTC; CDR3: CASSFQNYEQYF
length: 13; J: TRBJ1-2; size: .; V: TRBV28; D: .; DNA: TGTGCCAGCAGCGCCCTGCGGGGCTATGGCTACACCTTC; CDR3: CASSALRGYGYTF
length: 17; J: TRBJ2-2; size: .; V: TRBV4-2; D: .; DNA: TGTGCCAGCAGCCCCCAGTCAGCTCTGAGGGACACCGGGGAGCTGTTTTTT; CDR3: CASSPQSALRDTGELFF
length: 15; J: TRBJ1-5; size: .; V: TRBV12-5; D: TRBD1; DNA: TGTGCTAGTGGTTTGAATGCAGGGGGCGGGCAGCCCCAGCATTTT; CDR3: CASGLNAGGGQPQHF
length: 17; J: TRBJ2-5; size: few; V: TRBV4-1; D: TRBD1; DNA: TGCGCCAGCAGCCAAGATCGGGGACAGGGGGTAAGAGAGACCCAGTACTTC; CDR3: CASSQDRGQGVRETQYF
length: 17; J: TRBJ2-1; size: .; V: TRBV5-1; D: TRBD2; DNA: TGCGCCAGCAGCGAAGCAGCACTAGCGGGAGGTTACAATGAGCAGTTCTTC; CDR3: CASSEAALAGGYNEQFF
length: 15; J: TRBJ2-3; size: .; V: TRBV11-3; D: TRBD2; DNA: TGTGCCAGCAGCCCGACCGGGACTACCACATATACGCAGTATTTT; CDR3: CASSPTGTTTYTQYF
length: 13; J: TRBJ1-1; size: .; V: TRBV11-3; D: .; DNA: TGTGCCAGCAGCCCGAGGGAGAACACTGAAGCTTTCTTT; CDR3: CASSPRENTEAFF
length: 14; J: TRBJ2-7; size: .; V: TRBV5-1; D: TRBD1; DNA: TGCGCCAGCACAAAGACAGGGGGGGCATACGAGCAGTACTTC; CDR3: CASTKTGGAYEQYF
length: 16; J: TRBJ1-1; size: .; V: TRBV7-2; D: .; DNA: TGTGCCAGCAGCTTAAACAACCCGGGGATGAACACTGAAGCTTTCTTT; CDR3: CASSLNNPGMNTEAFF
length: 14; J: TRBJ1-5; size: .; V: TRBV2; D: .; DNA: TGTGCCAGCAGTGCCTATAGGGGGGGTCAGCCCCAGCATTTT; CDR3: CASSAYRGGQPQHF